The T cell receptor beta chain described here comes from a study of graft-versus-host responses after intestinal transplantation. The repertoire was sequenced with immunoSEQ multiplex PCR; TCRdb's copy has only in-frame clones and lacks some. The repertoire holds 7,700 or so clones, with more than 30% as singletons. The CDR3 is 15 residues long. Germline assignment: CDR1 MNHNS and CDR2 SASEGT. V shed 6 bases and J shed 9 bases, with 23 bases lying between them. The rearrangement joins TRBV6-1 to TRBJ2-5; weak D call: TRBD1 (6 bases). Sequences were derived from alloreactive CD4+ T cells from a mixed lymphocyte reaction culture, sampled before transplantation. Described subset: CFSE-low proliferating T cells sorted from roughly 6-day pre-transplant mixed lymphocyte reaction (GvH or HvG direction). The receptor comes from a human patient who was an organ donor for intestinal transplantation. For the CDR3, the DNA is TGTGCCAGCAGCGTTTCCTTATTGAACAGGGCCCCCCAGTACTTC. It encodes CASSVSLLNRAPQYF.